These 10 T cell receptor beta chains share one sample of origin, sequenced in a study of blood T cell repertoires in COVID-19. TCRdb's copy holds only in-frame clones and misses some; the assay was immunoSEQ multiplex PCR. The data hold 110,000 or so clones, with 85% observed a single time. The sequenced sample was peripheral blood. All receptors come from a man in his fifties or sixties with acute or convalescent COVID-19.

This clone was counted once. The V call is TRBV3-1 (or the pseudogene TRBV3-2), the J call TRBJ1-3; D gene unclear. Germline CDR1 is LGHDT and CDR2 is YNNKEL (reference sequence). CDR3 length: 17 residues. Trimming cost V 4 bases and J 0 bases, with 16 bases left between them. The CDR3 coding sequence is TGTGCCAGCAGCCCCAAGGCCGGACTGGGCTCTGGAAACACCATATATTTT. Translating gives CASSPKAGLGSGNTIYF.

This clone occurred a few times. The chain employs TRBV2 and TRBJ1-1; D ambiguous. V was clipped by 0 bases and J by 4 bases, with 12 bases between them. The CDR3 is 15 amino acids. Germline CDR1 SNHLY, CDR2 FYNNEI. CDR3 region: CASSEAYPSGTEAFF. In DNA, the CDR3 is TGTGCCAGCAGTGAAGCTTACCCGAGCGGCACTGAAGCTTTCTTT.

This CDR3 is CASSLASSYEQYF. DNA for the CDR3: TGTGCCAGCAGTTTAGCGAGTTCCTACGAGCAGTACTTC. J is TRBJ2-7 and V is TRBV12-3 or TRBV12-4; D unclear. Between the trimmed V and J ends, which lost 0 bases and 1 base, there was a span of 4 bases. The CDR3 has 13 amino acids.

The CDR3 protein is CASRPAGARSGTEAFF. The CDR3 DNA reads as TGTGCCAGCAGACCTGCGGGGGCGCGATCCGGCACTGAAGCTTTCTTT. The V call is TRBV27, the J call TRBJ1-1; a possible D gene is TRBD1 (6 bases). Germline V gene data show CDR1 as MNHEY and CDR2 as SMNVEV (reference sequence). This CDR3 contains 16 residues. V was clipped by 6 bases and J by 4 bases, with 21 bases between them.

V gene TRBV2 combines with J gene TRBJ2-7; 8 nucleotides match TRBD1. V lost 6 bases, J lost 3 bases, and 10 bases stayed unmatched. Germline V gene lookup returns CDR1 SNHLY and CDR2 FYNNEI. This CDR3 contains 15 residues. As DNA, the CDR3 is TGTGCCAGCAGAGTGGGGACAGGTAGACTCTACGAGCAGTACTTC. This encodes CASRVGTGRLYEQYF.

The CDR3 here is CASSELGTGKIAYEQYF. The CDR3 nucleotides read TGTGCCAGCAGTGAACTCGGGACAGGGAAAATCGCCTACGAGCAGTACTTC. The rearrangement uses TRBV25-1 and TRBJ2-7; 9 bases match TRBD1. There are 17 residues in the CDR3. The ends lost 2 bases at V and 2 bases at J; junction bases unmatched: 10. Germline loops: CDR1 MGHDK, CDR2 SYGVNS.

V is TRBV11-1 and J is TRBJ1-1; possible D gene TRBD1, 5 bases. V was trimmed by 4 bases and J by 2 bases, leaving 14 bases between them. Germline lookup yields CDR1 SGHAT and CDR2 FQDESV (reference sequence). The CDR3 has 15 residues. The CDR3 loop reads CASSSQQTVNTEAFF. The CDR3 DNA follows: TGTGCCAGCAGCTCCCAGCAGACAGTAAACACTGAAGCTTTCTTT.

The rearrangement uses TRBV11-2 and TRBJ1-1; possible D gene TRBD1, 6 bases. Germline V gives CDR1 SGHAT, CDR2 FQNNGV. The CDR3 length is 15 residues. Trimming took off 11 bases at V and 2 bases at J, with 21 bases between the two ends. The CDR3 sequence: CACTGGGNLNTEAFF. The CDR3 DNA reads TGTGCCTGCACGGGAGGGGGGAACTTAAACACTGAAGCTTTCTTT.

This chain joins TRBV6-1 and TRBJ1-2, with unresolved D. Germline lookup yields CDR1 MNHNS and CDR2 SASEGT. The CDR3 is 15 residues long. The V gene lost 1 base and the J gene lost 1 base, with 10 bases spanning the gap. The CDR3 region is CASSEGRYVNYGYTF. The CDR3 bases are TGTGCCAGCAGTGAAGGGCGGTACGTTAACTATGGCTACACCTTC.

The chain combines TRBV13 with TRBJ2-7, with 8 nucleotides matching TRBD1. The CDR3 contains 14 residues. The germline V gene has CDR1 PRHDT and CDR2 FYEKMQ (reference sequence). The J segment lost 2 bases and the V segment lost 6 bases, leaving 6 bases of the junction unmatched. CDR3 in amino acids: CASSFGTGTYEQYF. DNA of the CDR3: TGTGCCAGCAGTTTCGGGACAGGAACCTACGAGCAGTACTTC.